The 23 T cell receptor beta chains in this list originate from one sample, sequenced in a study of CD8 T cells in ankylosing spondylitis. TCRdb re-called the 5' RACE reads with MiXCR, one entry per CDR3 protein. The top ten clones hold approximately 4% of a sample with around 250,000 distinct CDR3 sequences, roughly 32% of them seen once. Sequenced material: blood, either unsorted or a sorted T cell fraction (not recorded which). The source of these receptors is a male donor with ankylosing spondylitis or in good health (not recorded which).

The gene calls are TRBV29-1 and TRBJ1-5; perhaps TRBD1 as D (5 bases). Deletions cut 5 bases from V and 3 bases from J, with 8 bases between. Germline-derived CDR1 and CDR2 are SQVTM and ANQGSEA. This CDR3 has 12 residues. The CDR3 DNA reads TGCAGCGTTCAGGGACTCAATCAGCCCCAGCATTTT. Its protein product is CSVQGLNQPQHF.

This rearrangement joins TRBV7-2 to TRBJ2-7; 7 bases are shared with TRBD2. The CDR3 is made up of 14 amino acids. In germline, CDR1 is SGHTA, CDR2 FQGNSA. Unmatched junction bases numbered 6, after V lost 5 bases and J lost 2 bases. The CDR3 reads CASSHWEGPYEQYF. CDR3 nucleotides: TGTGCCAGCAGCCACTGGGAGGGGCCCTACGAGCAGTACTTC.

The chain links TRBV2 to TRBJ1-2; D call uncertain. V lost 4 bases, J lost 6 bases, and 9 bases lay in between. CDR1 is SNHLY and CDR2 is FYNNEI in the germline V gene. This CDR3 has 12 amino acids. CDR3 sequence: CASSGGFDGYTF. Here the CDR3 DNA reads TGTGCCAGCAGTGGGGGATTCGATGGCTACACCTTC.

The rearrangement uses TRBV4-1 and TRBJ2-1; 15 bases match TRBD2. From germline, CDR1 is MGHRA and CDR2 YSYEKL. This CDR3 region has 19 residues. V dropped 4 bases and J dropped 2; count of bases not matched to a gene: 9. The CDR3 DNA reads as TGCGCCAGCAGCCTCTGGACTAGCGGGGGGGCGAGGACCTACAATGAGCAGTTCTTC. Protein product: CASSLWTSGGARTYNEQFF.

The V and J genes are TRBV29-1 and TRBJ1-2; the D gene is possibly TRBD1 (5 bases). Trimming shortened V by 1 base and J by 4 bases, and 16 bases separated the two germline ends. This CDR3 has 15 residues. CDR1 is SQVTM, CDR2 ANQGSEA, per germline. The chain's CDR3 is CSVEGGPQGVYGYTF. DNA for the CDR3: TGCAGCGTTGAAGGCGGTCCGCAGGGCGTCTATGGCTACACCTTC.

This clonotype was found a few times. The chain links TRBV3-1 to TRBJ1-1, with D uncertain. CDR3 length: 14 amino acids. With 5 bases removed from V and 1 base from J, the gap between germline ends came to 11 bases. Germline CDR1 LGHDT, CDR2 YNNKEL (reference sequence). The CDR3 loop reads CASSDTRWNTEAFF. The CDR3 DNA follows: TGTGCCAGCAGCGATACTAGATGGAACACTGAAGCTTTCTTT. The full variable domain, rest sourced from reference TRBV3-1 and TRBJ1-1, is DTAVSQTPKYLVTQMGNDKSIKCEQNLGHDTMYWYKQDSKKFLKIMFSYNNKELIINETVPNRFSPKSPDKAHLNLHINSLELGDSAVYFCASSDTRWNTEAFFGQGTRLTVV.

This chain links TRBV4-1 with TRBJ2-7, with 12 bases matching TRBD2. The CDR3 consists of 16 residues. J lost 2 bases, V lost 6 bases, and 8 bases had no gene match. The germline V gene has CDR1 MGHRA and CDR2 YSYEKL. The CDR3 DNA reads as TGCGCCAGCAGGATATCACTAGCGGGGGGCCCCTACGAGCAGTACTTC. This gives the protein CASRISLAGGPYEQYF.

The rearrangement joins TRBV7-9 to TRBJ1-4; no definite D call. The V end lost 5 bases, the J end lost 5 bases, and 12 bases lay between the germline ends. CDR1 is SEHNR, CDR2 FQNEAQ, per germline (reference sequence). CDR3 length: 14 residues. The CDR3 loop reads CASSVTVPNEKLFF. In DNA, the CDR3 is TGTGCCAGCAGCGTGACCGTCCCCAATGAAAAACTGTTTTTT.

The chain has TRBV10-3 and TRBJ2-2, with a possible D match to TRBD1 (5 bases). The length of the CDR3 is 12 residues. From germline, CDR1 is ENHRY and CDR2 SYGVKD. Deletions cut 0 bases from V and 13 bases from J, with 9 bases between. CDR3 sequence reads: CAISESAGRLFF. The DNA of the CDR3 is TGTGCCATCAGTGAGTCGGCAGGGCGGCTGTTTTTT.

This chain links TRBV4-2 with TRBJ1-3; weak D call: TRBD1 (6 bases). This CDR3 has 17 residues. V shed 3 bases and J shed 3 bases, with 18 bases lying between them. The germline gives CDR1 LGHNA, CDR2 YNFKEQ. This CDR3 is CASSQRQFRTDGNTIYF. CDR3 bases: TGTGCCAGCAGCCAGAGACAGTTCCGGACAGATGGAAACACCATATATTTT.

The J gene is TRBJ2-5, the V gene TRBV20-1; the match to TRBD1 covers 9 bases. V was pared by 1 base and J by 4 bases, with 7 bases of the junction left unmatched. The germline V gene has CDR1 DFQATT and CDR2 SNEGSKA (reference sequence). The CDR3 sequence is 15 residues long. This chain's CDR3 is CSARADRGKGETQYF. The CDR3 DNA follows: TGCAGTGCTAGAGCGGACAGGGGTAAAGGAGAGACCCAGTACTTC.

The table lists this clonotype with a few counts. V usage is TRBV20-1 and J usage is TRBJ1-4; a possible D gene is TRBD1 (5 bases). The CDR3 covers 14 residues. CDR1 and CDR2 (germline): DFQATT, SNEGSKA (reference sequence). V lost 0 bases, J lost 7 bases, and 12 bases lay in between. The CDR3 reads CSARDAGGSEKLFF. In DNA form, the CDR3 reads TGCAGTGCTAGAGATGCGGGGGGAAGTGAAAAACTGTTTTTT.

The CDR3 nucleotides read TGTGCCAGCACCACGACCCGGACGACAGTTCCTTCTTCCGTCTACAATGAGCAGTTCTTC. Its protein is CASTTTRTTVPSSVYNEQFF. J is TRBJ2-1 and V is TRBV6-2 or TRBV6-3, with TRBD1 as a possible D gene (5 bases). Germline V gene lookup returns CDR1 MNHEY and CDR2 SVGEGT. This CDR3 contains 20 residues. V lost 7 bases, J lost 3 bases, and 31 bases lay in between.

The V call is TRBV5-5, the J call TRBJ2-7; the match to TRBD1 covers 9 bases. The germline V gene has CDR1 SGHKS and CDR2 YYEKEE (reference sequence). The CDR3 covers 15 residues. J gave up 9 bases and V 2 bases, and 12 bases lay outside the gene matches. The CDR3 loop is CASSFRQGGLRGQYF. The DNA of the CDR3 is TGTGCCAGCAGCTTTAGACAGGGGGGCCTACGAGGGCAGTACTTC.

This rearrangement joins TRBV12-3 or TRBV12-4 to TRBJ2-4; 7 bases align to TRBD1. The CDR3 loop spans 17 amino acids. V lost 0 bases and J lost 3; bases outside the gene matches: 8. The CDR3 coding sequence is TGTGCCAGCAGTTTAGCCTCAGGGGGAACGGTCAAAAACATTCAGTACTTC. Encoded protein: CASSLASGGTVKNIQYF.

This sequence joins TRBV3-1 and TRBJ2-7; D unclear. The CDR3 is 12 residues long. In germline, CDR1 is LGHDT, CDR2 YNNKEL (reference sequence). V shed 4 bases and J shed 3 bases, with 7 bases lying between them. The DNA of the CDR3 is TGTGCCAGCAGCCTCACGGACTACGAGCAGTACTTC. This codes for CASSLTDYEQYF.

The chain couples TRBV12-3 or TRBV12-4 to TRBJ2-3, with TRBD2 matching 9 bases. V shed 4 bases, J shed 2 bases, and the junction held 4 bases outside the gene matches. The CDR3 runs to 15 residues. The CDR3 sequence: CASSSSGAYTDTQYF. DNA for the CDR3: TGTGCCAGCAGTTCTAGCGGGGCGTACACAGATACGCAGTATTTT.

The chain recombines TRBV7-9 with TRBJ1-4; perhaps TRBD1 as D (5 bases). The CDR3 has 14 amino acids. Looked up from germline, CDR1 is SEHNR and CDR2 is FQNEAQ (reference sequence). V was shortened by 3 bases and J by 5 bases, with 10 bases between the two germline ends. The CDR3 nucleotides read TGTGCCAGCAGCTTCTCCGGGGGGAATGAAAAACTGTTTTTT. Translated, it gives CASSFSGGNEKLFF. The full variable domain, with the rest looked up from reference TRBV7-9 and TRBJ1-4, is DTGVSQNPRHKITKRGQNVTFRCDPISEHNRLYWYRQTLGQGPEFLTYFQNEAQLEKSRLLSDRFSAERPKGSFSTLEIQRTEQGDSAMYLCASSFSGGNEKLFFGSGTQLSVL.

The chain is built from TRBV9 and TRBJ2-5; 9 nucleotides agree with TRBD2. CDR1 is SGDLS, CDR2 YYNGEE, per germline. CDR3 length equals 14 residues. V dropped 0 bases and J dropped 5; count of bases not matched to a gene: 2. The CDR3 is CASSVGLAVETQYF. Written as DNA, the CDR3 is TGTGCCAGCAGCGTAGGACTAGCGGTGGAGACCCAGTACTTC.

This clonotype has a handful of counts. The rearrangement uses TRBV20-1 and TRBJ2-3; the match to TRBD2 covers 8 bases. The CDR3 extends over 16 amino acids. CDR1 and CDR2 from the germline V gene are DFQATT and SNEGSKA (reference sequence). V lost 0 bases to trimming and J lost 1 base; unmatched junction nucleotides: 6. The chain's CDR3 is CSARDRRRGGTDTQYF. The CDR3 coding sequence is TGCAGTGCTAGAGATCGGCGGCGGGGGGGCACAGATACGCAGTATTTT.

This chain's CDR3 is CSARRLLSYEQYF. The CDR3 bases are TGCAGTGCTAGACGCCTGCTCTCCTACGAGCAGTACTTC. The chain combines TRBV20-1 with TRBJ2-7; D remains unclear. This CDR3 spans 13 amino acids. V was cut by 2 bases and J by 0 bases, with 8 bases left in between. Germline V gene data show CDR1 as DFQATT and CDR2 as SNEGSKA (reference sequence).

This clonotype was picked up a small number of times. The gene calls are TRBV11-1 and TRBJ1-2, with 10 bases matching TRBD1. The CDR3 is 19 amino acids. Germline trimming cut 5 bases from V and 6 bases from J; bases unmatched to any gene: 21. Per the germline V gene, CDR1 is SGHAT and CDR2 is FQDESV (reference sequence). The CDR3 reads CASSATRFLHRDRGHGYTF. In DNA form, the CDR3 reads TGTGCCAGCAGCGCCACCCGATTTTTACATCGGGACAGGGGTCATGGCTACACCTTC.

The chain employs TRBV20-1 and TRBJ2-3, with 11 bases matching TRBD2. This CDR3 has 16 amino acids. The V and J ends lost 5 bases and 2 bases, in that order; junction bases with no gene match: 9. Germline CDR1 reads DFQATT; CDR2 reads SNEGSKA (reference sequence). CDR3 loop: CSAPPGTSGFTDTQYF. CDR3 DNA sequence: TGCAGTGCTCCACCGGGGACTAGCGGTTTCACAGATACGCAGTATTTT.